The clone carrying this T cell receptor (beta chain) was seen repeatedly, ten times or more. Its antigen is undetermined. The V segment lost 3 bases and the J segment 9 bases; nucleotides outside the gene matches: 11. The CDR3 length is 15 residues. CDR1 and CDR2 (germline): SGHTA, FQGNSA. The sample comes from a study of T cell repertoires in cytomegalovirus infection. About the research overall: Public TCR beta signature analysis indicated the presence of both CMV infection and matching HLA type.

TCRdb re-called the reads through MiXCR, storing one row per CDR3 protein. The sample consists of around 360,000 distinct CDR3 sequences, roughly a third of them appearing once. Study-level findings and limits: Pooled public TCR beta family frequency picked out CMV carriers with the relevant HLA. What dominated the ex vivo response were HLA-C-restricted CMV-specific TCR beta clonotypes.

Sequences were derived from cultured PBMCs, sampled from culture after CMV antigen stimulation. This sequence was found in a human donor in good health (CMV status not recorded). Some clones in this sample may be carry-over from other donors' samples. V gene TRBV7-2 combines with J gene TRBJ2-1; 7 nucleotides line up with TRBD2. CDR3 in amino acids: CASSLGPTSTGEQFF. Here the CDR3 DNA reads TGTGCCAGCAGCTTGGGCCCGACTAGCACAGGTGAGCAGTTCTTC.